These 21 T cell receptor beta chains were sequenced from one sample in a study of blood T cell repertoires in COVID-19. Assay: immunoSEQ multiplex PCR; the TCRdb copy retains only in-frame clones and omits some. The top ten hold around 4.8% of the sample, which has roughly 97,000 clones, approximately 85% seen once. Sequencing was carried out using peripheral blood. Receptors were obtained from a man aged 60-69 years with acute or convalescent COVID-19.

The V and J genes are TRBV6-5 and TRBJ1-5; D is ambiguous. V lost 5 bases and J lost 2, with 13 bases in between. This CDR3 has 15 residues. Germline V gene data show CDR1 as MNHEY and CDR2 as SVGAGI. DNA of the CDR3: TGTGCCAGCAGTAGACACGCCTTGGGCAATCAGCCCCAGCATTTT. Its protein product is CASSRHALGNQPQHF.

Only one count was recorded for this clone. This sequence joins TRBV2 and TRBJ2-3; no firm D call. This CDR3 is 11 amino acids long. Trimming stripped 4 bases from V and 5 bases from J, with 4 bases between. The germline V gene encodes CDR1 SNHLY and CDR2 FYNNEI. The CDR3 spells CASSVRDTQYF. The CDR3 DNA sequence: TGTGCCAGCAGTGTCCGAGATACGCAGTATTTT.

The V and J genes are TRBV19 and TRBJ1-2, with 8 positions matching TRBD1. Germline CDR1 reads LNHDA; CDR2 reads SQIVND (reference sequence). This CDR3 has 15 residues. V was clipped by 3 bases and J by 4 bases; unmatched bases: 7. CDR3 DNA: TGTGCCAGTAGTATCTGGGGACAGGCCATCTATGGCTACACCTTC. Its translation is CASSIWGQAIYGYTF.

V usage is TRBV15 and J usage is TRBJ2-3, with D possibly TRBD2 on 5 matching bases. V lost 2 bases, J lost 4 bases, and 7 bases lay in between. Germline assignment: CDR1 LNHNV and CDR2 YYDKDF (reference sequence). This CDR3 has 13 amino acids. As DNA, the CDR3 is TGTGCCACCAGCAGAACCGGGGCAGATACGCAGTATTTT. Translated, it gives CATSRTGADTQYF.

A note on this clone: One end of the junction does not line up with germline, which may come from a read error. This chain joins TRBV4-2 and TRBJ2-7; 15 bases agree with TRBD2. The length of the CDR3 is 18 residues. Germline CDR1 reads LGHNA; CDR2 reads YNFKEQ. The CDR3 DNA is TGTGTCAGCAGCCAACTAGGGACTAGCGGGGGGATATCCTACGAGCAGTACTTC. This codes for CVSSQLGTSGGISYEQYF.

This CDR3 reads CASSVWLAPYNEQFF. In nucleotides, the CDR3 is TGTGCCAGCAGCGTTTGGCTAGCCCCCTACAATGAGCAGTTCTTC. The chain combines TRBV9 with TRBJ2-1; D may be TRBD2 (5 bases). V dropped 2 bases and J dropped 2 bases, with 11 bases sitting between them. CDR3 length: 15 residues. CDR1 SGDLS and CDR2 YYNGEE come from the germline V gene.

J is TRBJ1-1 and V is TRBV7-2; weak D call: TRBD1 (6 bases). Germline V CDR1 and CDR2: SGHTA, FQGNSA. Trimming left V 5 bases short and J 4 bases short, with 14 bases between. The CDR3 runs to 14 residues. DNA of the CDR3: TGTGCCAGCAGCATCAGGGGCCTGGGCACTGAAGCTTTCTTT. Its translation is CASSIRGLGTEAFF.

This clone was counted ten times or more. The CDR3 DNA is TGTGCCAGTAGTAGGACCGGGACAGGGAATTCACCCCTCCACTTT. Translating gives CASSRTGTGNSPLHF. The V call is TRBV19, the J call TRBJ1-6, with 9 bases identical to TRBD1. This CDR3 spans 15 amino acids. Germline loops: CDR1 LNHDA, CDR2 SQIVND (reference sequence). After removal of 4 bases from V and 7 bases from J, the junction contained 5 bases not matched to a gene.

The V gene is TRBV18, the J gene TRBJ1-1, with TRBD1 matching over 7 bases. The V segment lost 0 bases and the J segment 5 bases; nucleotides outside the gene matches: 6. The germline V gene encodes CDR1 KGHSH and CDR2 LQKENI. There are 15 residues in the CDR3. CDR3 sequence: CASSPPTGLETEAFF. CDR3 sequence (DNA): TGTGCCAGCTCACCACCGACAGGGTTAGAGACTGAAGCTTTCTTT.

This sequence joins TRBV7-9 and TRBJ1-3; D unresolved. From germline, CDR1 is SEHNR and CDR2 FQNEAQ (reference sequence). Trimming stripped 6 bases from V and 1 base from J, with 13 bases between. The CDR3 length is 15 residues. Here the CDR3 DNA reads TGTGCCAGCAGACCCACAGAGACGTCTGGAAACACCATATATTTT. Translating it yields CASRPTETSGNTIYF.

This clone occurred a few times. V is TRBV7-2 and J is TRBJ1-1; 10 bases agree with TRBD1. Germline trimming cut 2 bases from V and 4 bases from J; bases unmatched to any gene: 7. This CDR3 has 16 residues. Germline V gene sequence: CDR1 SGHTA, CDR2 FQGNSA. This CDR3 reads CASSLNRDRGFTEAFF. The CDR3 region has the DNA TGTGCCAGCAGCTTAAATAGGGACAGGGGTTTCACTGAAGCTTTCTTT. The entire variable domain, with the rest obtained from reference TRBV7-2 and TRBJ1-1, is as follows: GAGVSQSPSNKVTEKGKDVELRCDPISGHTALYWYRQSLGQGLEFLIYFQGNSAPDKSGLPSDRFSAERTGGSVSTLTIQRTQQEDSAVYLCASSLNRDRGFTEAFFGQGTRLTVV.

The chain employs TRBV6-5 and TRBJ2-1, with 13 bases identical to TRBD2. The germline CDR1 and CDR2 sequences are MNHEY and SVGAGI. V trimming: 2 bases; J trimming: 13 bases; junction bases outside the gene matches: 2. CDR3 length: 13 residues. CDR3 loop: CASSYRTSGGQFF. CDR3 DNA sequence: TGTGCCAGCAGTTACAGGACTAGCGGGGGTCAGTTCTTC.

A few counts support this clone. The chain couples TRBV5-5 to TRBJ2-1; 8 bases are shared with TRBD1. This CDR3 comprises 15 residues. Germline loops: CDR1 SGHKS, CDR2 YYEKEE (reference sequence). Losses at the gene ends were 0 bases for V and 6 bases for J; bases not matched to a gene: 5. The CDR3 nucleotides are TGTGCCAGCAGCTTGGCGGGGACAGGCATCAATGAGCAGTTCTTC. It yields the protein CASSLAGTGINEQFF.

This clone has a single count. In nucleotides, the CDR3 is TGTGCCAGCAGCTTGATCGTGGAGATGGGGAGTGAAGCTTTCTTT. Protein sequence: CASSLIVEMGSEAFF. The chain has TRBV5-8 and TRBJ1-1; D is unclear. This CDR3 spans 15 amino acids. The germline CDR1 and CDR2 sequences are SGHTS and YDEGEE. The V and J ends lost 1 base and 7 bases respectively, with 17 bases between them.

This clone has only one observation. The chain is built from TRBV11-2 and TRBJ1-1, with 7 bases aligning to TRBD1. The CDR3 sequence is 14 residues long. The germline CDR1 and CDR2 sequences are SGHAT and FQNNGV. V was pared by 3 bases and J by 1 base, with 2 bases of the junction left unmatched. CDR3 protein: CASSLGQQNTEAFF. DNA for the CDR3: TGTGCCAGCAGCTTGGGACAGCAGAACACTGAAGCTTTCTTT.

V usage is TRBV10-3 and J usage is TRBJ1-1; tentatively, D is TRBD1 (5 bases). Germline V lookup: CDR1 ENHRY, CDR2 SYGVKD. Deletions cut 0 bases from V and 2 bases from J, with 10 bases between. The CDR3 totals 15 residues. CDR3 residues: CAISESTGGNTEAFF. The CDR3 nucleotides read TGTGCCATCAGTGAGTCGACGGGGGGAAACACTGAAGCTTTCTTT.

Concerning this clone itself: The junction departs from the called germline gene at one end, perhaps through a read error. The V gene is TRBV29-1, the J gene TRBJ2-5, with 7 bases fitting TRBD1. The CDR3 has 14 amino acids. Germline V gene sequence: CDR1 SQVTM, CDR2 ANQGSEA. The CDR3 DNA follows: TGCAGCGTCGAAGGGGGCCCATTCCAAGAGACCCAGTACTTC. This translates into CSVEGGPFQETQYF. Full variable domain (outside the CDR3, taken from reference TRBV29-1 and TRBJ2-5): SAVISQKPSRDICQRGTSLTIQCQVDSQVTMMFWYRQQPGQSLTLIATANQGSEATYESGFVIDKFPISRPNLTFSTLTVSNMSPEDSSIYLCSVEGGPFQETQYFGPGTRLLVL.

This rearrangement joins TRBV11-2 to TRBJ1-1; 9 bases agree with TRBD1. This CDR3 is built from 15 residues. CDR1 SGHAT and CDR2 FQNNGV come from the germline V gene. The ends lost 4 bases at V and 4 bases at J; junction bases unmatched: 7. DNA for the CDR3: TGTGCCAGCAGCTCCCGGACAGGGGTAGTCACTGAAGCTTTCTTT. It translates to CASSSRTGVVTEAFF.

J is TRBJ2-7 and V is TRBV18; no firm D call. Trimming took off 0 bases at V and 4 bases at J, with 13 bases between the two ends. Looked up from germline, CDR1 is KGHSH and CDR2 is LQKENI. This CDR3 has 15 residues. The CDR3 reads CASSPPNRVTYEQYF. CDR3 bases: TGTGCCAGCTCACCACCGAACAGAGTAACGTACGAGCAGTACTTC.

This clone was observed once. The chain employs TRBV25-1 and TRBJ1-1; D unresolved. This CDR3 is built from 15 residues. With 3 bases removed from V and 1 base from J, the gap between germline ends came to 12 bases. Looked up from germline, CDR1 is MGHDK and CDR2 is SYGVNS. DNA for the CDR3: TGTGCCAGCAGTGACACGGGATTAACGAACACTGAAGCTTTCTTT. It translates to CASSDTGLTNTEAFF. Full variable domain (missing parts from reference TRBV25-1 and TRBJ1-1): EADIYQTPRYLVIGTGKKITLECSQTMGHDKMYWYQQDPGMELHLIHYSYGVNSTEKGDLSSESTVSRIRTEHFPLTLESARPSHTSQYLCASSDTGLTNTEAFFGQGTRLTVV.

This clone has a handful of counts. This chain joins TRBV9 and TRBJ2-3; 10 bases map to TRBD2. Trimming removed 7 bases from V and 4 bases from J; junction bases left unmatched: 6. Germline V gene data show CDR1 as SGDLS and CDR2 as YYNGEE. The CDR3 totals 14 residues. CDR3 amino acids: CASQREGQSDTQYF. Written as DNA, the CDR3 is TGTGCCAGCCAGCGGGAGGGCCAATCAGATACGCAGTATTTT.